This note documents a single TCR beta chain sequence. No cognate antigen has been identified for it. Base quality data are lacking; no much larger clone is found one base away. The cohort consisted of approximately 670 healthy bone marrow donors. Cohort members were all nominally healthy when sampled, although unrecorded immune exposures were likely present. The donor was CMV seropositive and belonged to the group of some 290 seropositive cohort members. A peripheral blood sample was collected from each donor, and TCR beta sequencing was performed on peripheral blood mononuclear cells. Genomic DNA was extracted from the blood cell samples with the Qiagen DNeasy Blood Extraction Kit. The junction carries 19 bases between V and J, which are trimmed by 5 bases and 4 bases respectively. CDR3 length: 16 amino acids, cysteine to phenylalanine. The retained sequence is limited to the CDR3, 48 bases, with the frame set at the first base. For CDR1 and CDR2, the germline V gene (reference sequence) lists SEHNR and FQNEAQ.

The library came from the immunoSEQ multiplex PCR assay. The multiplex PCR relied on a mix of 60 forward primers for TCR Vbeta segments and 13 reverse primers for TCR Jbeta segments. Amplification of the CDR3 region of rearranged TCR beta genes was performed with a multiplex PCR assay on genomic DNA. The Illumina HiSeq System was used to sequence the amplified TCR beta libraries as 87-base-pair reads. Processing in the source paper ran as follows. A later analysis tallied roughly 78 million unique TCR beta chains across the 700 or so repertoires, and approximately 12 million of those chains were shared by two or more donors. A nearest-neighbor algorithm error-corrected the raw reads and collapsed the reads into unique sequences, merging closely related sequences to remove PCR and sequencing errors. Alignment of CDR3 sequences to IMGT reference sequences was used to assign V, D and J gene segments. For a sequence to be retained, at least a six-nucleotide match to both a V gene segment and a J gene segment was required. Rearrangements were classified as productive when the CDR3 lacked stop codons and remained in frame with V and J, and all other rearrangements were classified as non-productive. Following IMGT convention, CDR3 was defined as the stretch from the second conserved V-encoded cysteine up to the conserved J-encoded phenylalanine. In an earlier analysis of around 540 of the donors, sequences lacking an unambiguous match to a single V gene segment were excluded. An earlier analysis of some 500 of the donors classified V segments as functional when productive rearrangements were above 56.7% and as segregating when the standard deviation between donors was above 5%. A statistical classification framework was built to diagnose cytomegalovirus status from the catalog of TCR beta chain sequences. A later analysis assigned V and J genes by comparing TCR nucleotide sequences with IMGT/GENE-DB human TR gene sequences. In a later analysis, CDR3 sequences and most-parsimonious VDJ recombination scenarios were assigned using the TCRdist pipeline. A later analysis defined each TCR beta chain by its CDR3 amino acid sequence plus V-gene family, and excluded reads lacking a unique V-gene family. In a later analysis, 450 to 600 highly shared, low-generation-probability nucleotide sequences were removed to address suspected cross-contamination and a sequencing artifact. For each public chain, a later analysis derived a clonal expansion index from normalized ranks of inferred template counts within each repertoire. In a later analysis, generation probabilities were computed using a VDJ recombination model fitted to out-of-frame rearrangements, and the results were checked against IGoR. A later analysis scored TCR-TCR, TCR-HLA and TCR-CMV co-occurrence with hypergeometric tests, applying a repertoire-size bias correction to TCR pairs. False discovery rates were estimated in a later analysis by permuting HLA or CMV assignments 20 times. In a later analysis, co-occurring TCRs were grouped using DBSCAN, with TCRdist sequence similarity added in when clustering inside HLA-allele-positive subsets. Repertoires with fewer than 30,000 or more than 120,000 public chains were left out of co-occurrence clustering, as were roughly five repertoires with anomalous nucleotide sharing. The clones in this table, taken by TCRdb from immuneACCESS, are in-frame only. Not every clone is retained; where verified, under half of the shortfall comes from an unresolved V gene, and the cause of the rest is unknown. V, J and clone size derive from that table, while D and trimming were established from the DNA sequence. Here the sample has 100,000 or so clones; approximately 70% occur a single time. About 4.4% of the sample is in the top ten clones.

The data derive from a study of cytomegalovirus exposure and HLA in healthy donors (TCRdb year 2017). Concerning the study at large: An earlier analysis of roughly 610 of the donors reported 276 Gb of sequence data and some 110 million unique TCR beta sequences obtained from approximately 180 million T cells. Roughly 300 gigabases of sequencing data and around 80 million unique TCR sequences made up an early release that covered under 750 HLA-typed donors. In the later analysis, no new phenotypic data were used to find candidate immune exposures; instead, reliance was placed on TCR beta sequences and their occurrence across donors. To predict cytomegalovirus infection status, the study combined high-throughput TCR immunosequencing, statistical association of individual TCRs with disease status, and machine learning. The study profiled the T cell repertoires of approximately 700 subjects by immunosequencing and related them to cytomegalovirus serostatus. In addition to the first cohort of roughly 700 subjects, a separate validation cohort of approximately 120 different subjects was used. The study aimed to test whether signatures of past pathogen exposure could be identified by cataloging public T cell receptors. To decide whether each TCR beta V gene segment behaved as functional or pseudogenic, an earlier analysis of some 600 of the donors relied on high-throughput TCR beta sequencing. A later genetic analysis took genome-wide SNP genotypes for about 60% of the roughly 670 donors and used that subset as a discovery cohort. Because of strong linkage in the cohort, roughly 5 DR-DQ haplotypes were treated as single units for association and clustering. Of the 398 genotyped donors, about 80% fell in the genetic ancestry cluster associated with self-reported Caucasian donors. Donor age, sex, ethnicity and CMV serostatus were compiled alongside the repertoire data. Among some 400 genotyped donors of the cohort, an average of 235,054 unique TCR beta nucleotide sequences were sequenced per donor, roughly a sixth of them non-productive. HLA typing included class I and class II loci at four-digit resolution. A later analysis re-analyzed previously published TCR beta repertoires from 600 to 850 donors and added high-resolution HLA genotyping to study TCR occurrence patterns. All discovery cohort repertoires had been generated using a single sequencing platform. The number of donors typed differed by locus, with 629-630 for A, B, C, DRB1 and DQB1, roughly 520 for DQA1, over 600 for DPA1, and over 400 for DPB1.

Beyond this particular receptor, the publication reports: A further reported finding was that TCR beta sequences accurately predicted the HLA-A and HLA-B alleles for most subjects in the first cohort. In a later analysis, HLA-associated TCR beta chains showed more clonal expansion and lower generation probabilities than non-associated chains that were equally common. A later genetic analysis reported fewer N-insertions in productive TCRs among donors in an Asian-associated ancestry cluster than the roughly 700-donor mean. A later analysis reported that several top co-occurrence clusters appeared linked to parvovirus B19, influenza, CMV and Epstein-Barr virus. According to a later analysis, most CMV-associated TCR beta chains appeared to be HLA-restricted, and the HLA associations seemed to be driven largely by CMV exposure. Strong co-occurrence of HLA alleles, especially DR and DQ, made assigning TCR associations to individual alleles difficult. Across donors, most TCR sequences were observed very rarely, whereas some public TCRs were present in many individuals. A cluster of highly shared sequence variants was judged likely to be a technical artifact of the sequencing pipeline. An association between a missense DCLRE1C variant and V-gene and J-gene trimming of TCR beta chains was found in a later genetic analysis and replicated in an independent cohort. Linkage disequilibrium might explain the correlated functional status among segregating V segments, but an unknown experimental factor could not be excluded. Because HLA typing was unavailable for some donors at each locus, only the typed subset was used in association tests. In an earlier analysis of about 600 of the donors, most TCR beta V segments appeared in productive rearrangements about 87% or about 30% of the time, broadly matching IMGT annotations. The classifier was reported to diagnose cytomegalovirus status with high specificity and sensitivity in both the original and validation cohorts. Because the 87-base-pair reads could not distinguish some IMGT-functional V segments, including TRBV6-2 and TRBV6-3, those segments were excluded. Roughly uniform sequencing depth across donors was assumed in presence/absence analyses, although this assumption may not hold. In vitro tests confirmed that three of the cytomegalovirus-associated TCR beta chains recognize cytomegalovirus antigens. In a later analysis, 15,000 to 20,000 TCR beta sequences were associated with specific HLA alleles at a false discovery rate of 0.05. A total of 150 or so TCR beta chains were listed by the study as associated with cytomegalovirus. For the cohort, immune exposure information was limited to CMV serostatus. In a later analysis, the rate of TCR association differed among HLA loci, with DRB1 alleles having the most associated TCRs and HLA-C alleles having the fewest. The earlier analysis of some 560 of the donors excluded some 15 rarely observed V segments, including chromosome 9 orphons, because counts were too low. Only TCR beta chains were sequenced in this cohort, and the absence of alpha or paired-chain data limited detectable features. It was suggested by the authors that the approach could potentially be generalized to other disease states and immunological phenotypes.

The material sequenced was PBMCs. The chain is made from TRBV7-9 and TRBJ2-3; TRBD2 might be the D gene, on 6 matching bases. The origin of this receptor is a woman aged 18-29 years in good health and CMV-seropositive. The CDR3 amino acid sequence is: CASSPPRGRSADTQYF. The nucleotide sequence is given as TGTGCCAGCAGCCCACCGCGGGGCCGAAGCGCAGATACGCAGTATTTT.